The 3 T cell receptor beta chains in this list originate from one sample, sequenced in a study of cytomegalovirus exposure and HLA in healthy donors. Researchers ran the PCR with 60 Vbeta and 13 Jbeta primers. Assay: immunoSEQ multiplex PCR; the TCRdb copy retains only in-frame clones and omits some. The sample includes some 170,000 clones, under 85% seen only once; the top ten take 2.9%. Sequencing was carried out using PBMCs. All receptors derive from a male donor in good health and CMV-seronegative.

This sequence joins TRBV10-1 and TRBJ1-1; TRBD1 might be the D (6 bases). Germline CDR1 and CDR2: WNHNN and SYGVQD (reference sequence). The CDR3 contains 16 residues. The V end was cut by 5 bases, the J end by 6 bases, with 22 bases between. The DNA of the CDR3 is TGCGCCAGCAGTCGACACAGGGATAAAGATAAGGCTGAAGCTTTCTTT. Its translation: CASSRHRDKDKAEAFF.

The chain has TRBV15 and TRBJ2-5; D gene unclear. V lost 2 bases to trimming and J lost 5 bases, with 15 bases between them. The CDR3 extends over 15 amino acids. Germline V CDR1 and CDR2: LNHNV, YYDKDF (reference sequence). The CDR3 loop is CATSRPSARSETQYF. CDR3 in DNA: TGTGCCACCAGCAGACCAAGCGCGAGGAGTGAGACCCAGTACTTC. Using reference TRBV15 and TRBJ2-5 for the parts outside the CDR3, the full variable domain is DAMVIQNPRYQVTQFGKPVTLSCSQTLNHNVMYWYQQKSSQAPKLLFHYYDKDFNNEADTPDNFQSRRPNTSFCFLDIRSPGLGDTAMYLCATSRPSARSETQYFGPGTRLLVL.

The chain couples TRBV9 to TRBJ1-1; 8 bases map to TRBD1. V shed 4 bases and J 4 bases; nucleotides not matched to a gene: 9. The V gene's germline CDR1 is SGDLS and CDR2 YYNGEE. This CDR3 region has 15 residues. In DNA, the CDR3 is TGTGCCAGCAGCACCCGGACAGGGAGATCCACTGAAGCTTTCTTT. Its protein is CASSTRTGRSTEAFF.